Following are 10 T cell receptor beta chains from one sample sequenced in a study of T cells in Graves' hyperthyroidism and ophthalmopathy. TCR beta CDR3 regions were amplified from RNA. First-round RT-PCR targeting the TCR CDR3 was performed with the HTBI primer set. TCRdb itself ran the multiplex PCR reads through MiXCR, one entry per CDR3 protein. This table has under 450,000 distinct CDR3 sequences, more than 15% appearing once. Sequenced material: blood. The origin of the receptors is a woman between 18 and 29 years old with Graves' hyperthyroidism.

The table lists this clonotype with a few counts. The J gene is TRBJ2-2, the V gene TRBV19; TRBD2 aligns across 9 bases. Germline values: CDR1 LNHDA, CDR2 SQIVND (reference sequence). The J segment lost 4 bases and the V segment lost 8 bases, leaving 11 bases of the junction unmatched. The CDR3 contains 16 residues. CDR3 DNA: TGTGCCAGTGCGGCGGGACTAGCCGCAATCACCGGGGAGCTGTTTTTT. This gives the protein CASAAGLAAITGELFF.

The table lists this clonotype with many counts. The rearrangement joins TRBV2 to TRBJ2-1; D is uncertain. The V and J ends lost 5 bases and 5 bases respectively, with 10 bases between them. CDR3 length: 13 residues. Germline V gene sequence: CDR1 SNHLY, CDR2 FYNNEI. As DNA, the CDR3 is TGTGCCAGCAGTCGGGTTCCGAACAATGAGCAGTTCTTC. Translating gives CASSRVPNNEQFF.

This clonotype was detected a few times. The genes are TRBV12-3 or TRBV12-4 and TRBJ2-7; D call uncertain. Trimming took off 5 bases at V and 7 bases at J, with 9 bases between the two ends. The CDR3 has 11 residues. CDR3 nucleotide sequence: TGTGCCAGCAGTACCTTGGGGGAGCAGTACTTC. Protein product: CASSTLGEQYF.

This clonotype was counted at least ten times. V and J are TRBV2 and TRBJ2-1; 9 bases map to TRBD2. The junction had 11 bases not matched to a gene; V was cut back by 10 bases and J by 4 bases. The CDR3 is 15 residues long. The germline V gene has CDR1 SNHLY and CDR2 FYNNEI. The CDR3 bases are TGTGCCACCCACCTGGGAGCGGGAGGTTACAATGAGCAGTTCTTC. This sequence encodes CATHLGAGGYNEQFF.

This chain uses TRBV13 with TRBJ1-2; possibly TRBD1 for D (6 bases). This CDR3 has 16 residues. Germline V gene data show CDR1 as PRHDT and CDR2 as FYEKMQ (reference sequence). V was clipped by 4 bases and J by 1 base, with 16 bases between them. This CDR3 reads CASSSIMDSFNYGYTF. The CDR3 region has the DNA TGTGCCAGCAGCTCTATAATGGACAGTTTTAACTATGGCTACACCTTC.

This clonotype was detected many times. As DNA, the CDR3 is TGTGCCAGCACCCGACCCGACAATGAGCAGTTCTTC. It is translated as CASTRPDNEQFF. The chain links TRBV7-9 to TRBJ2-1, with D uncertain. This CDR3 is built from 12 residues. Germline V gives CDR1 SEHNR, CDR2 FQNEAQ (reference sequence). V shed 7 bases and J shed 5 bases, with 9 bases lying between them.

The chain couples TRBV5-4 to TRBJ2-2; 10 bases are a match to TRBD2. The CDR3 is made up of 16 amino acids. Germline lookup yields CDR1 SGHNT and CDR2 YYREEE (reference sequence). V lost 4 bases, J lost 5 bases, and 8 bases stayed unmatched. The CDR3 sequence: CASSPLAGGRTGELFF. As DNA, the CDR3 is TGTGCCAGCAGCCCCTTAGCGGGAGGTAGAACCGGGGAGCTGTTTTTT.

The gene calls are TRBV12-3 or TRBV12-4 and TRBJ2-1; 10 positions match TRBD1. The CDR3 covers 16 residues. V trimming: 6 bases; J trimming: 6 bases; junction bases outside the gene matches: 11. The chain's CDR3 is CASRPAGTGDFNEQFF. The CDR3, as DNA: TGTGCCAGCAGGCCAGCCGGGACAGGGGATTTCAATGAGCAGTTCTTC.

This clonotype was detected many times. This chain links TRBV7-8 with TRBJ2-2, with 7 bases lining up with TRBD2. With V trimmed by 2 bases and J by 0 bases, 3 bases remained unmatched. Germline loops: CDR1 SGHVS, CDR2 FQNEAQ. There are 16 residues in the CDR3. The DNA for the CDR3 is TGTGCCAGCAGCTTATATGCGGGAGCGAACACCGGGGAGCTGTTTTTT. Translated: CASSLYAGANTGELFF.

V is TRBV7-2 and J is TRBJ1-3; D may be TRBD1 (5 bases). This CDR3 has 17 residues. CDR1 is SGHTA and CDR2 is FQGNSA in the germline V gene. V lost 1 base to trimming and J lost 5 bases, with 18 bases between them. The CDR3 region is CASSLGTFGTIRNTIYF. For the CDR3, the DNA is TGTGCCAGCAGCTTAGGGACTTTCGGGACGATCAGAAACACCATATATTTT.